The text below deals with one T cell receptor (beta chain). The antigen is not known. The source of the sample is a study of cytomegalovirus exposure and HLA in healthy donors. Study conclusions and caveats: In terms of immune exposure information, only CMV serostatus was available. As a later analysis revealed, the rate of TCR association differed by HLA locus, with DRB1 most and HLA-C fewest. Some TCR beta chains (more than 150 of them) were listed as cytomegalovirus-associated.

Germline assignment: CDR1 SGHRS and CDR2 YFSETQ. The CDR3 length is 14 residues. V dropped 7 bases and J dropped 5; count of bases not matched to a gene: 9. This PCR relied on a set of 60 Vbeta primers and 13 Jbeta primers. The authors' processing: A later analysis counted approximately 80 million unique TCR beta chains, some 12 million shared. Using immunoSEQ multiplex PCR, the repertoire was profiled, and TCRdb retains in-frame clones only, with some absent. V, J and clone size were drawn from that table, and D and trimming were deduced from the DNA. The sample includes approximately 110,000 clones, about 80% of them seen just once.

The chain couples TRBV5-1 to TRBJ2-3, with TRBD2 matching over 8 bases. This sequence was found in a man aged 50-60 years in good health and CMV-seropositive. Sequenced input: PBMCs. CDR3 amino acids: CASRRAGVRDTQYF. DNA of the CDR3: TGCGCCAGCCGAAGAGCGGGGGTAAGAGATACGCAGTATTTT.